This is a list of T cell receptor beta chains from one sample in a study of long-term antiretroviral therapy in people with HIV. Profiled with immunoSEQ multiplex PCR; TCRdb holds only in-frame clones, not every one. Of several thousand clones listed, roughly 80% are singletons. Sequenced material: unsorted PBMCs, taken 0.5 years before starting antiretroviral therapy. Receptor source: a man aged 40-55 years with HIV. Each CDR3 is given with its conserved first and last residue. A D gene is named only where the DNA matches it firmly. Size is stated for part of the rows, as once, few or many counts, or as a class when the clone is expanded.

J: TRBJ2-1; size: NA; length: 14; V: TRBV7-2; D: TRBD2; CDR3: CASSFGGAKNEQFF; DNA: TGTGCCAGCAGCTTCGGGGGGGCCAAAAATGAGCAGTTCTTC
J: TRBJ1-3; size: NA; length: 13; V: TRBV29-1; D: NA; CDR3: CSVAAPSGNTIYF; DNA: TGCAGCGTTGCCGCTCCCTCTGGAAACACCATATATTTT
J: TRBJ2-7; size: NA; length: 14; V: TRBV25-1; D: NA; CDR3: CASSERLQGYEQYF; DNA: TGTGCCAGCAGTGAGCGCTTACAGGGATACGAGCAGTACTTC
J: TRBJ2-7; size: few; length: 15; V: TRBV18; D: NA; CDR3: CASSPGPFRGNEQYF; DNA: TGTGCCAGCTCACCAGGCCCCTTCAGGGGAAACGAGCAGTACTTC
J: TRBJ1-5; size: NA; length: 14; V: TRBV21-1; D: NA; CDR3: CASSSRRGDQPQHF; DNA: TGTGCCAGCAGCAGTCGTCGCGGGGATCAGCCCCAGCATTTT
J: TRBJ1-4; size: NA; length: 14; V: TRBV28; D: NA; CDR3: CASSFGGIAEKLFF; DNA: TGTGCCAGCAGTTTTGGGGGGATTGCGGAAAAACTGTTTTTT
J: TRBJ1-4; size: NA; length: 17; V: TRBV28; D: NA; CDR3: CASTETGGGMGEEKLFF; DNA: TGTGCCAGCACCGAGACTGGAGGGGGGATGGGTGAGGAAAAACTGTTTTTT
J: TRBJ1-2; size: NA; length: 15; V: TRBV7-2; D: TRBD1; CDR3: CASSLAGGSKYGYTF; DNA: TGTGCCAGCAGCTTAGCAGGGGGCTCAAAATATGGCTACACCTTC
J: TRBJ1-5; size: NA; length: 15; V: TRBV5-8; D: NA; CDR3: CASSLRGTSNQPQHF; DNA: TGTGCCAGCAGCCTACGAGGGACGAGCAATCAGCCCCAGCATTTT
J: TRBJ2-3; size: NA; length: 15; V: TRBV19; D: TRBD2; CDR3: CASSIQRGSTDTQYF; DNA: TGTGCCAGTAGTATCCAGCGGGGTAGCACAGATACGCAGTATTTT
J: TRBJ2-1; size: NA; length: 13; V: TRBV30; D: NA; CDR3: CAWSVGTYNEQFF; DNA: TGTGCCTGGAGTGTCGGCACATACAATGAGCAGTTCTTC
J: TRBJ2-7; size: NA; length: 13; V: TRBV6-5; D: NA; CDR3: CASSYSGAREQYF; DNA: TGTGCCAGCAGTTACTCCGGGGCTCGTGAGCAGTACTTC
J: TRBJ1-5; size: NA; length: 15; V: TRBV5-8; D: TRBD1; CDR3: CASSFGTGINQPQHF; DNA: TGTGCCAGCAGCTTTGGGACAGGGATAAATCAGCCCCAGCATTTT
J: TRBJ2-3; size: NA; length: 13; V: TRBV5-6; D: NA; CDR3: CASSLAGQPAQYF; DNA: TGTGCCAGCAGCTTGGCTGGCCAACCCGCGCAGTATTTT
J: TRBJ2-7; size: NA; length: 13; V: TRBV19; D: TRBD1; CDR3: CASSIRDSYEQYF; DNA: TGTGCCAGTAGTATACGGGACAGTTACGAGCAGTACTTC
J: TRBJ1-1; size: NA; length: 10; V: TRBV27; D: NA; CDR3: CASGYTEAFF; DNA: TGTGCCAGCGGGTACACTGAAGCTTTCTTT
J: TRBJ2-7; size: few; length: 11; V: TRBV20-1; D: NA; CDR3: CSVVRGYEQYF; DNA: TGCAGTGTCGTCAGGGGTTACGAGCAGTACTTC